These 6 T cell receptor beta chains were all obtained from the same sample, sequenced in a study of molecular identifiers for immune sequencing clone quantification. TCRdb independently ran MiXCR on the PCR reads; one entry per CDR3 protein. The sample lists about 510,000 distinct CDR3 sequences, roughly 24% seen once, with around 0.79% in the top ten. The specimen sequenced was naive CD8+ T cells from blood, with Jurkat cell RNA spiked in. This sample's subset: FACS-sorted CD8+CD4-CCR7+CD45RA+ naive T cells. The receptors here all came from a human donor in good health. Some libraries in this study had Jurkat cell RNA spiked in.

CDR3 sequence reads: CASSYSLTGPVYEQYF. The CDR3 DNA reads as TGTGCCAGCAGTTACTCTTTAACCGGGCCGGTGTACGAGCAGTACTTC. The V call is TRBV6-5, the J call TRBJ2-7, with D unclear. Trimming cost V 0 bases and J 4 bases, with 16 bases left between them. The CDR3 is 16 amino acids. Germline CDR1 is MNHEY and CDR2 is SVGAGI.

Concerning this clonotype: A much larger clone sits a single nucleotide away, making a read error possible. The J gene is TRBJ1-6, the V gene TRBV10-2; maybe TRBD1 (5 bases). CDR3 size: 13 residues. Germline V gene lookup returns CDR1 WSHSY and CDR2 SAAADI. CDR3 sequence: CASSVGGSSPLPF. As DNA, the CDR3 is TGCGCCAGCAGTGTCGGGGGATCCTCACCCCTCCCCTTT.

This clonotype was seen only a few times. This chain joins TRBV4-2 and TRBJ2-7, with a tentative D call TRBD2 (7 bases). The CDR3 is 16 amino acids. The V end lost 1 base, the J end lost 5 bases, and 18 bases lay between the germline ends. CDR1 and CDR2 (germline): LGHNA, YNFKEQ. CDR3 bases: TGTGCCAGCAGCCAAGTGGGGGCGGGAGTGCGCAACGAGCAGTACTTC. Translation gives CASSQVGAGVRNEQYF.

At least ten counts were recorded for this clonotype. V and J are TRBV7-6 and TRBJ2-3; 8 nucleotides match TRBD1. Germline CDR1 and CDR2: SGHVS and FNYEAQ. The CDR3 length is 16 residues. V lost 5 bases, J lost 5 bases, and 12 bases stayed unmatched. CDR3 protein: CASSLTTGVRQDTQYF. The CDR3, as DNA: TGTGCCAGCAGCCTTACGACAGGGGTGCGTCAAGATACGCAGTATTTT.

The CDR3 reads CASARANLNYGYTF. The CDR3 nucleotides read TGTGCCAGCGCCCGGGCTAACCTTAACTATGGCTACACCTTC. This sequence joins TRBV5-4 and TRBJ1-2; D uncertain. The CDR3 length is 14 residues. The V gene's germline CDR1 is SGHNT and CDR2 YYREEE (reference sequence). The V and J ends lost 7 bases and 1 base respectively, with 14 bases between them.

On this clonotype itself: A read error may account for a junction end that differs from germline. This sequence joins TRBV5-1 and TRBJ2-3; D is unclear. Germline CDR1 and CDR2: SGHRS and YFSETQ. The CDR3 loop spans 15 amino acids. CDR3: CPSSSRLVGTDTQYF. In DNA form, the CDR3 reads TGCCCCAGCAGCTCCCGGCTAGTTGGCACAGATACGCAGTATTTT. The complete variable domain, with remaining parts taken from reference TRBV5-1 and TRBJ2-3, reads KAGVTQTPRYLIKTRGQQVTLSCSPISGHRSVSWYQQTPGQGLQFLFEYFSETQRNKGNFPGRFSGRQFSNSRSEMNVSTLELGDSALYLCPSSSRLVGTDTQYFGPGTRLTVL.